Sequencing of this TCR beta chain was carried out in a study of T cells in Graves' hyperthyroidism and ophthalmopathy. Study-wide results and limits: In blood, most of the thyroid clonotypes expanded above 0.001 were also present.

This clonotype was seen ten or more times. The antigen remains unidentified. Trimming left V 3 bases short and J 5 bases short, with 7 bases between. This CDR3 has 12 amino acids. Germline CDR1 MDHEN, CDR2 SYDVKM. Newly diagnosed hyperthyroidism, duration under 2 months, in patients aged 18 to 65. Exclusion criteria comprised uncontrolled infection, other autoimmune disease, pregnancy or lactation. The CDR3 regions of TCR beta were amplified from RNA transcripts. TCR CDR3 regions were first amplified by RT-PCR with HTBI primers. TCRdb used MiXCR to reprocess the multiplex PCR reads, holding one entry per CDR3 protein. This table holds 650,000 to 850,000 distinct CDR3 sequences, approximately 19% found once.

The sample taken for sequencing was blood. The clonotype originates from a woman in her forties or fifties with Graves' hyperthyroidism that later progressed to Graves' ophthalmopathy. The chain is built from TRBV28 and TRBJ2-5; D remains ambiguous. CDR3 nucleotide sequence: TGTGCCAGCAGTTTCCATCAGGAGACCCAGTACTTC. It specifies CASSFHQETQYF. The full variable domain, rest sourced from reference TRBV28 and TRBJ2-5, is DVKVTQSSRYLVKRTGEKVFLECVQDMDHENMFWYRQDPGLGLRLIYFSYDVKMKEKGDIPEGYSVSREKKERFSLILESASTNQTSMYLCASSFHQETQYFGPGTRLLVL.